This is a list of T cell receptor beta chains from one sample in a study of PD-1 blockade in classical Hodgkin lymphoma. Repertoires were generated with immunoSEQ multiplex PCR, while TCRdb's copy carries only in-frame clones and drops some. The sample consists of about 47,000 clones, 85% to 90% of them appearing once. Specimen: peripheral blood mononuclear cells (PBMCs), collected before the fourth cycle of nivolumab. These receptors originate from a human donor with classical Hodgkin lymphoma. Both conserved end residues are part of each CDR3. The order of the fields is clone size, V gene, D gene, J gene, CDR3 protein, CDR3 DNA. The D gene is left open where the match is weak. Where a row states a size, it is once, few, many or the class of an expanded clone; other rows omit it.

NA,TRBV18,NA,TRBJ2-7,CASSTSGTPLSYEQYF,TGTGCCAGCTCAACTTCCGGGACGCCTCTCTCCTACGAGCAGTACTTC
NA,TRBV7-9,NA,TRBJ2-1,CASRAPGSYNEQFF,TGTGCCAGCAGGGCCCCAGGCTCCTACAATGAGCAGTTCTTC
NA,TRBV10-1,TRBD2,TRBJ2-7,CASSESSGRGYEQYF,TGCGCCAGCAGTGAGTCTAGCGGGAGGGGGTACGAGCAGTACTTC
NA,TRBV14,NA,TRBJ2-7,CASSHGTGPYEQYF,TGTGCCAGCAGCCATGGCACAGGGCCCTACGAGCAGTACTTC
NA,TRBV27,TRBD1,TRBJ2-3,CASRPNRDRSQYF,TGTGCCAGCAGACCCAACCGGGACAGGTCACAGTATTTT
NA,TRBV18,NA,TRBJ1-1,CASSPLNGGNTEAFF,TGTGCCAGCTCACCACTCAACGGGGGGAACACTGAAGCTTTCTTT
NA,TRBV4-2,NA,TRBJ1-2,CASSQDLPGSRGYTF,TGTGCCAGCAGCCAAGACCTACCCGGCTCTAGAGGCTACACCTTC
NA,TRBV19,TRBD1,TRBJ2-3,CATKGQTSADTQYF,TGTGCCACCAAGGGACAGACTTCAGCAGATACGCAGTATTTT
NA,TRBV25-1,NA,TRBJ2-1,CASSARTYNEQFF,TGTGCCAGCAGCGCTAGAACTTACAATGAGCAGTTCTTC
NA,TRBV7-6,NA,TRBJ1-2,CASSLSGQQQNGYTF,TGTGCCAGCAGCTTAAGCGGACAGCAACAGAATGGCTACACCTTC
NA,TRBV19,TRBD2,TRBJ2-1,CASSSIAGGEGNEQFF,TGTGCCAGTAGTTCAATAGCGGGGGGTGAAGGGAATGAGCAGTTCTTC
NA,TRBV6-1,NA,TRBJ1-1,CASSLDSYTEAFF,TGTGCCAGCAGTCTAGACAGTTACACTGAAGCTTTCTTT
NA,TRBV9,NA,TRBJ1-2,CASSELQGGGGYTF,TGTGCCAGCAGCGAGTTACAGGGAGGAGGTGGCTACACCTTC
NA,TRBV21-1,NA,TRBJ2-1,CASSGDKFTSYNEQFF,TGTGCCAGCAGCGGGGACAAGTTCACCTCCTACAATGAGCAGTTCTTC
NA,TRBV6-4,TRBD1,TRBJ2-7,CASSEGQGFYEQYF,TGTGCCAGCAGTGAGGGACAGGGGTTTTACGAGCAGTACTTC
NA,TRBV6-6,TRBD1,TRBJ2-7,CASSYSAQGVNEQYF,TGTGCCAGCAGTTACTCGGCACAGGGGGTAAACGAGCAGTACTTC
NA,TRBV7-4,NA,TRBJ2-1,CASSSPSDSPPNNEQFF,TGTGCCAGCAGCTCGCCCAGCGATAGTCCCCCCAACAATGAGCAGTTCTTC
NA,TRBV11-2,NA,TRBJ2-1,CASSLARENEQFF,TGTGCCAGCAGCTTAGCCAGAGAGAATGAGCAGTTCTTC
few,TRBV29-1,TRBD1,TRBJ2-4,CSVDPGQGIQYF,TGCAGCGTGGACCCGGGACAGGGAATTCAGTACTTC
NA,TRBV5-4,TRBD1,TRBJ1-5,CASSTGVDRNQPQHF,TGTGCCAGCAGTACAGGGGTCGATCGCAATCAGCCCCAGCATTTT
NA,TRBV5-1,TRBD1,TRBJ2-7,CASTSYAPGTGNEQYF,TGCGCCAGCACATCGTATGCCCCCGGGACAGGGAACGAGCAGTACTTC
few,TRBV1,NA,TRBJ2-3,CTSSQPSGVTDTQYF,TGCACCAGCAGCCAACCTAGCGGAGTCACAGATACGCAGTATTTT
NA,TRBV13,NA,TRBJ1-2,CASSQGGRYTF,TGTGCCAGCAGTCAGGGCGGGCGCTACACCTTC
NA,TRBV6-5,NA,TRBJ1-3,CASSPWPFPGNTIYF,TGTGCCAGCAGTCCCTGGCCTTTCCCAGGAAACACCATATATTTT
NA,TRBV19,NA,TRBJ1-1,CASSLARYTEAFF,TGTGCCAGCTCATTAGCAAGGTACACTGAAGCTTTCTTT
NA,TRBV6-1,NA,TRBJ1-1,CASRRQTEAFF,TGTGCCAGCAGGCGACAGACTGAAGCTTTCTTT
NA,TRBV5-8,TRBD1,TRBJ1-1,CASSLGTARGTEAFF,TGTGCCAGCAGCTTAGGGACAGCCAGAGGGACTGAAGCTTTCTTT
NA,TRBV11-3,TRBD1,TRBJ1-1,CASSFGQGVTEAFF,TGTGCCAGCAGCTTCGGACAGGGGGTCACTGAAGCTTTCTTT
NA,TRBV18,NA,TRBJ2-2,CASSPPGLPSLSTGELFF,TGTGCCAGCTCACCCCCCGGACTGCCGTCGCTGAGCACCGGGGAGCTGTTTTTT
NA,TRBV27,TRBD1,TRBJ1-2,CASSLLQGAFYGYTF,TGTGCCAGCAGTTTATTACAGGGGGCCTTCTATGGCTACACCTTC
NA,TRBV10-3,NA,TRBJ2-1,CAISVNNEQFF,TGTGCCATCAGTGTCAACAATGAGCAGTTCTTC
NA,TRBV7-4,NA,TRBJ1-5,CASSSRGIQPQHF,TGTGCCAGCAGCTCGAGGGGGATTCAGCCCCAGCATTTT
NA,TRBV10-3,TRBD2,TRBJ2-1,CAISIAGVENEQFF,TGTGCCATCAGTATAGCGGGAGTTGAGAATGAGCAGTTCTTC
NA,TRBV7-8,NA,TRBJ2-1,CASSLVSARYNEQFF,TGTGCCAGCAGCTTAGTCTCAGCTAGGTACAATGAGCAGTTCTTC
NA,TRBV27,TRBD1,TRBJ2-7,CASSARDRGLYEQYF,TGTGCCAGCAGTGCTAGAGACAGGGGGCTGTACGAGCAGTACTTC
NA,TRBV5-4,TRBD2,TRBJ2-7,CASRRREGRYEQYF,TGTGCCAGCAGGAGGCGGGAGGGCCGCTACGAGCAGTACTTC
NA,TRBV6-5,TRBD1,TRBJ2-1,CASWGQVRNEQFF,TGTGCCAGCTGGGGACAGGTTCGTAATGAGCAGTTCTTC
NA,TRBV10-3,TRBD2,TRBJ2-7,CAIRGLAGPYEQYF,TGTGCCATCAGGGGACTAGCGGGACCCTACGAGCAGTACTTC
NA,TRBV9,TRBD2,TRBJ2-3,CASSVDRDYGGYTQYF,TGTGCCAGCAGCGTGGACCGGGACTATGGGGGATATACGCAGTATTTT
NA,TRBV7-3,TRBD2,TRBJ2-5,CASSLTAWVPGGPTAAQYF,TGTGCCAGCAGCTTAACGGCTTGGGTACCGGGAGGCCCCACGGCGGCCCAGTACTTC
NA,TRBV7-9,NA,TRBJ2-7,CASTTGKMEYEQYF,TGTGCCAGCACCACCGGGAAAATGGAGTACGAGCAGTACTTC
NA,TRBV5-1,NA,TRBJ2-7,CASSSGPEGGQYF,TGCGCCAGCAGCTCCGGACCGGAAGGTGGGCAGTACTTC
NA,TRBV10-1,NA,TRBJ2-3,CASSEGGYTQYF,TGCGCCAGCAGTGAGGGCGGTTATACGCAGTATTTT
NA,TRBV18,TRBD2,TRBJ2-1,CASSPGLAKTQGNNEQFF,TGTGCCAGCTCACCGGGACTAGCGAAGACACAGGGAAACAATGAGCAGTTCTTC
NA,TRBV10-1,TRBD1,TRBJ2-7,CASSETDRDFYEQYF,TGCGCCAGCAGTGAGACGGACAGGGACTTCTACGAGCAGTACTTC
NA,TRBV6-5,NA,TRBJ2-2,CASSYGEVGELFF,TGTGCCAGCAGTTATGGGGAAGTCGGGGAGCTGTTTTTT
NA,TRBV12-5,NA,TRBJ2-7,CASGETAYEQYF,TGTGCTAGTGGAGAGACAGCCTACGAGCAGTACTTC
once,TRBV5-4,TRBD1,TRBJ1-2,CASSFRTGRYGYTF,TGTGCCAGCAGCTTCAGGACAGGGAGATATGGCTACACCTTC
NA,TRBV6-5,NA,TRBJ1-2,CASSYFNHRVRYGYTF,TGTGCCAGCAGTTACTTTAATCACAGGGTCCGCTATGGCTACACCTTC
NA,TRBV10-1,NA,TRBJ1-1,CASSEAVRGTEAFF,TGCGCCAGCAGTGAGGCGGTTCGTGGCACTGAAGCTTTCTTT
NA,TRBV7-3,NA,TRBJ2-1,CASSVDSYNEQFF,TGTGCCAGCAGCGTGGACTCTTACAATGAGCAGTTCTTC
NA,TRBV27,NA,TRBJ2-7,CASSQWGNEQYF,TGTGCCAGCAGTCAATGGGGGAACGAGCAGTACTTC
NA,TRBV5-6,NA,TRBJ2-4,CASSWAGENIQYF,TGTGCCAGCAGCTGGGCAGGGGAAAACATTCAGTACTTC